These 27 T cell receptor beta chains originate from one sample sequenced in a study of blood T cell repertoires in COVID-19. Libraries were prepared by immunoSEQ multiplex PCR; TCRdb keeps only in-frame clonotypes and omits some of them. The sample lists more than 95,000 clones; 85% to 90% were seen once. The material sequenced was peripheral blood. These receptors all stem from a human donor in a cohort sampled during active COVID-19.

The chain joins TRBV28 to TRBJ1-6, with a tentative D call TRBD1 (5 bases). V gave up 6 bases and J gave up 8 bases, with 20 bases separating them. The CDR3 length is 16 residues. Per the germline V gene, CDR1 is MDHEN and CDR2 is SYDVKM. The CDR3 spells CASSSGARSRHSPLHF. DNA for the CDR3: TGTGCCAGCAGCAGCGGGGCCCGCTCGAGGCATTCACCCCTCCACTTT.

The CDR3 sequence is CASSELEDTEAFF. CDR3 coding DNA: TGTGCCAGCAGTGAATTGGAGGACACTGAAGCTTTCTTT. This sequence joins TRBV2 and TRBJ1-1; D gene ambiguous. Germline CDR1 and CDR2: SNHLY and FYNNEI. This CDR3 spans 13 amino acids. Trimming took off 2 bases at V and 3 bases at J, with 7 bases between the two ends.

The chain uses TRBV4-1 and TRBJ1-3; maybe TRBD1 (5 bases). Germline values: CDR1 MGHRA, CDR2 YSYEKL. The CDR3 covers 16 residues. V lost 0 bases and J lost 0, with 9 bases in between. This CDR3 reads CASSQEGPHSGNTIYF. As DNA, the CDR3 is TGCGCCAGCAGCCAAGAGGGGCCCCACTCTGGAAACACCATATATTTT.

V and J are TRBV4-2 and TRBJ2-7, with 7 bases identical to TRBD1. This CDR3 spans 16 amino acids. J gave up 2 bases and V 6 bases, and 13 bases lay outside the gene matches. The germline gives CDR1 LGHNA, CDR2 YNFKEQ. The CDR3 sequence: CASSPAYTGDPYEQYF. The DNA for the CDR3 is TGTGCCAGCAGTCCCGCTTATACAGGGGACCCCTACGAGCAGTACTTC.

The V and J genes are TRBV7-2 and TRBJ1-1, with D uncertain. Trimming removed 0 bases from V and 7 bases from J, with 12 bases in between. CDR1 is SGHTA and CDR2 is FQGNSA in the germline V gene. The CDR3 is 14 amino acids. The DNA of the CDR3 is TGTGCCAGCAGCTTAGCATTCCGGGAGGGTGAAGCTTTCTTT. It is translated as CASSLAFREGEAFF.

The rearrangement uses TRBV4-2 and TRBJ2-2; 7 nucleotides align to TRBD1. Trimming at V came to 4 bases and at J to 7 bases, leaving 9 bases not matched to a gene. Germline CDR1 LGHNA, CDR2 YNFKEQ. This CDR3 contains 15 residues. CDR3 residues: CASSPGQVGDGELFF. The CDR3 bases are TGTGCCAGCAGCCCCGGACAGGTTGGCGACGGGGAGCTGTTTTTT.

The chain carries TRBV7-6 and TRBJ2-1; D possibly corresponds to TRBD2 (6 bases). This CDR3 is 13 amino acids long. The germline CDR1 and CDR2 sequences are SGHVS and FNYEAQ. V dropped 3 bases and J dropped 7 bases, with 10 bases sitting between them. The CDR3 is CASSFGSINEQFF. CDR3 nucleotides: TGTGCCAGCAGCTTCGGGAGTATAAATGAGCAGTTCTTC.

This clone was recorded only once. The chain has TRBV19 and TRBJ1-4; D might be TRBD1 (5 bases). Trimming left V 2 bases short and J 3 bases short, with 10 bases between. The CDR3 loop spans 15 amino acids. The germline CDR1 and CDR2 sequences are LNHDA and SQIVND (reference sequence). CDR3 region: CASSIWRGPNEKLFF. In DNA, the CDR3 is TGTGCCAGTAGTATATGGCGGGGCCCTAATGAAAAACTGTTTTTT.

The gene calls are TRBV19 and TRBJ2-7, with 11 bases aligning to TRBD2. The CDR3 consists of 15 residues. Germline trimming cut 5 bases from V and 3 bases from J; bases unmatched to any gene: 6. Germline V gives CDR1 LNHDA, CDR2 SQIVND (reference sequence). DNA of the CDR3: TGTGCCAGTAGTGTGACTAGCGGGGTCTTCTACGAGCAGTACTTC. Amino acids: CASSVTSGVFYEQYF.

This clone was detected once. This chain connects TRBV7-8 to TRBJ2-7; TRBD1 matches 10 bases. V was clipped by 1 base and J by 4 bases; unmatched bases: 4. Germline loops: CDR1 SGHVS, CDR2 FQNEAQ. The CDR3 length is 15 residues. CDR3 nucleotide sequence: TGTGCCAGCAGCTTAGGCGACAGGGGGCTTTACGAGCAGTACTTC. Protein: CASSLGDRGLYEQYF. The full variable domain, its missing parts supplied by reference TRBV7-8 and TRBJ2-7, is GAGVSQSPRYKVAKRGQDVALRCDPISGHVSLFWYQQALGQGPEFLTYFQNEAQLDKSGLPSDRFFAERPEGSVSTLKIQRTQQEDSAVYLCASSLGDRGLYEQYFGPGTRLTVT.

The rearrangement links TRBV5-4 to TRBJ2-6, with D tentatively TRBD1 (5 bases). V was shortened by 1 base and J by 4 bases, with 12 bases between the two germline ends. Looked up from germline, CDR1 is SGHNT and CDR2 is YYREEE (reference sequence). CDR3 length: 16 residues. DNA for the CDR3: TGTGCCAGCAGCTTGCCCCTCAGGGTGGGGGCCAACGTCCTGACTTTC. Translation: CASSLPLRVGANVLTF.

The rearrangement joins TRBV5-1 to TRBJ2-1; 7 bases align to TRBD2. This CDR3 is 14 amino acids long. V dropped 4 bases and J dropped 4; count of bases not matched to a gene: 5. Germline assignment: CDR1 SGHRS and CDR2 YFSETQ. The DNA for the CDR3 is TGCGCCAGCAGCCCTGGGGGGGTGTACAATGAGCAGTTCTTC. Amino acid sequence: CASSPGGVYNEQFF.

The rearrangement links TRBV6-4 to TRBJ2-3; TRBD2 agrees at 7 bases. The CDR3 loop spans 14 amino acids. Per germline, CDR1 MRHNA and CDR2 SNTAGT. Germline trimming cut 6 bases from V and 1 base from J; bases unmatched to any gene: 4. CDR3 protein: CASSVAGGTDTQYF. CDR3 nucleotide sequence: TGTGCCAGCAGCGTGGCGGGGGGCACAGATACGCAGTATTTT.

This clone was observed a handful of times. The genes are TRBV6-6 and TRBJ2-3; 8 bases align to TRBD2. The length of the CDR3 is 14 residues. J lost 2 bases, V lost 7 bases, and 5 bases had no gene match. Germline CDR1 reads MNHNY; CDR2 reads SVGAGI (reference sequence). CDR3 nucleotides: TGTGCCAGCAAACCGGGGGGGCTCACAGATACGCAGTATTTT. Protein sequence: CASKPGGLTDTQYF.

The DNA of the CDR3 is TGTGCCAGCAGCGAGGGGGCAGATGGCTACACCTTC. Translating gives CASSEGADGYTF. The rearrangement uses TRBV6-2 or TRBV6-3 and TRBJ1-2, with TRBD1 identical over 7 bases. The length of the CDR3 is 12 residues. V lost 6 bases, J lost 6 bases, and 4 bases stayed unmatched. Germline V gives CDR1 MNHEY, CDR2 SVGEGT.

The genes are TRBV2 and TRBJ2-3, with 8 bases aligning to TRBD1. Trimming removed 2 bases from V and 3 bases from J; junction bases left unmatched: 7. There are 16 residues in the CDR3. The germline V gene has CDR1 SNHLY and CDR2 FYNNEI. In nucleotides, the CDR3 is TGTGCCAGCAGTGAAATCGGACAGGGAAGTACAGATACGCAGTATTTT. This translates into CASSEIGQGSTDTQYF. The full variable domain, rest sourced from reference TRBV2 and TRBJ2-3, is EPEVTQTPSHQVTQMGQEVILRCVPISNHLYFYWYRQILGQKVEFLVSFYNNEISEKSEIFDDQFSVERPDGSNFTLKIRSTKLEDSAMYFCASSEIGQGSTDTQYFGPGTRLTVL.

V is TRBV29-1 and J is TRBJ2-5; 12 bases align to TRBD2. CDR1 and CDR2 from the germline V gene are SQVTM and ANQGSEA. Trimming took 6 bases from V and 5 from J; bases not matched to a gene: 7. This CDR3 is built from 14 residues. The CDR3: CSVLAGGPGETQYF. The DNA for the CDR3 is TGCAGCGTCCTAGCGGGAGGGCCCGGTGAGACCCAGTACTTC. Together with reference TRBV29-1 and TRBJ2-5, the CDR3 gives the full variable domain: SAVISQKPSRDICQRGTSLTIQCQVDSQVTMMFWYRQQPGQSLTLIATANQGSEATYESGFVIDKFPISRPNLTFSTLTVSNMSPEDSSIYLCSVLAGGPGETQYFGPGTRLLVL.

The chain combines TRBV28 with TRBJ1-5; TRBD1 aligns across 10 bases. The germline gives CDR1 MDHEN, CDR2 SYDVKM. V was pared by 6 bases and J by 6 bases, with 5 bases of the junction left unmatched. The CDR3 runs to 14 residues. The CDR3 DNA follows: TGTGCCAGCAGGAGGACAGGGGGTACTCAGCCCCAGCATTTT. Its protein product is CASRRTGGTQPQHF.

The chain joins TRBV9 to TRBJ1-1, with D tentatively TRBD1 (5 bases). There are 14 residues in the CDR3. Per the germline V gene, CDR1 is SGDLS and CDR2 is YYNGEE. Trimming removed 0 bases from V and 2 bases from J, with 8 bases in between. The CDR3 DNA reads TGTGCCAGCAGCGTAGGGGGGGTAAACACTGAAGCTTTCTTT. This encodes CASSVGGVNTEAFF. Full variable domain (missing parts from reference TRBV9 and TRBJ1-1): DSGVTQTPKHLITATGQRVTLRCSPRSGDLSVYWYQQSLDQGLQFLIQYYNGEERAKGNILERFSAQQFPDLHSELNLSSLELGDSALYFCASSVGGVNTEAFFGQGTRLTVV.

This clone was observed a handful of times. The chain uses TRBV29-1 and TRBJ1-1; D is unclear. V was trimmed by 4 bases and J by 3 bases, leaving 9 bases between them. The CDR3 contains 12 residues. The germline V gene encodes CDR1 SQVTM and CDR2 ANQGSEA. Here the CDR3 reads CSVVLGHTEAFF. The CDR3 nucleotides read TGCAGCGTTGTTCTGGGCCACACTGAAGCTTTCTTT.

This rearrangement joins TRBV29-1 to TRBJ2-1; no firm D call. Trimming took 7 bases from V and 6 from J, leaving 16 bases between them. The V gene's germline CDR1 is SQVTM and CDR2 ANQGSEA. This CDR3 has 13 residues. The DNA for the CDR3 is TGCAGCGCCGATCGCCCTACCCTCAATGAGCAGTTCTTC. Translated: CSADRPTLNEQFF.

This clone has only a few counts. V is TRBV28 and J is TRBJ2-7, with 13 bases aligning to TRBD2. Germline CDR1 reads MDHEN; CDR2 reads SYDVKM. V trimming: 5 bases; J trimming: 1 base; junction bases outside the gene matches: 8. This CDR3 has 17 amino acids. The CDR3 region is CASSPIMGLAGSYEQYF. The CDR3, as DNA: TGTGCCAGCAGTCCGATTATGGGACTAGCGGGATCCTACGAGCAGTACTTC.

The gene calls are TRBV7-9 and TRBJ2-1; perhaps TRBD1 as D (6 bases). Germline V CDR1 and CDR2: SEHNR, FQNEAQ (reference sequence). CDR3 length: 17 amino acids. The V and J ends lost 3 bases and 1 base respectively, with 16 bases between them. CDR3 nucleotide sequence: TGTGCCAGCAGCTTCCAGAGGGGGATCAGATCCTACAATGAGCAGTTCTTC. Translated, it gives CASSFQRGIRSYNEQFF.

This chain uses TRBV7-2 with TRBJ2-1; TRBD2 agrees at 10 bases. With 0 bases clipped from V and 6 bases from J, the junction kept 14 bases outside the gene matches. Germline-derived CDR1 and CDR2 are SGHTA and FQGNSA. This CDR3 has 19 residues. The DNA for the CDR3 is TGTGCCAGCAGCTTAGCGATAAGCGGGGGGGCCTATTCGTCCAATGAGCAGTTCTTC. It is translated as CASSLAISGGAYSSNEQFF.

The DNA of the CDR3 is TGCGCCAGCAGCGACCAGGGTTCTGGGGCCAACGTCCTGACTTTC. Its translation is CASSDQGSGANVLTF. The genes are TRBV5-1 and TRBJ2-6; D possibly corresponds to TRBD1 (5 bases). From germline, CDR1 is SGHRS and CDR2 YFSETQ. The CDR3 length is 15 residues. Deletions cut 4 bases from V and 1 base from J, with 9 bases between.

As concerns this clone: Within the sample, other DNA sequences also encode this same CDR3. The V call is TRBV5-4, the J call TRBJ2-5; possible D gene TRBD1, 5 bases. The CDR3 is made up of 13 amino acids. V was cut by 5 bases and J by 3 bases, with 11 bases left in between. Germline assignment: CDR1 SGHNT and CDR2 YYREEE (reference sequence). Written as DNA, the CDR3 is TGTGCCAGCAGTCCACAGGTGGAAGAGACCCAGTACTTC. It encodes CASSPQVEETQYF.

The chain joins TRBV18 to TRBJ1-5; D not certain. Trimming left V 3 bases short and J 4 bases short, with 10 bases between. Germline values: CDR1 KGHSH, CDR2 LQKENI. The CDR3 sequence is 14 residues long. In nucleotides, the CDR3 is TGTGCCAGCTCACCGGCGGGTCTGAATCAGCCCCAGCATTTT. Its protein product is CASSPAGLNQPQHF.